A single sample is the source of the 10 T cell receptor beta chains below, sequenced in a study of blood T cell repertoires in COVID-19. TCRdb's copy holds only in-frame clones and misses some; the assay was immunoSEQ multiplex PCR. The sample holds fewer than 500,000 clones, 80% to 90% seen once. Material for sequencing was PBMCs or T cells enriched from blood (not recorded which). The receptors here all came from a man aged 25 to 45 who had recovered from COVID-19.

This chain connects TRBV7-6 to TRBJ2-1, with 8 bases lining up with TRBD1. CDR1 is SGHVS and CDR2 is FNYEAQ in the germline V gene. This CDR3 has 18 residues. V dropped 4 bases and J dropped 4; count of bases not matched to a gene: 15. The CDR3 nucleotides read TGTGCCAGCAGCTCGCTAGTCGCCGGGACAGGAGAGTACAATGAGCAGTTCTTC. As protein: CASSSLVAGTGEYNEQFF. The full variable domain, its missing parts supplied by reference TRBV7-6 and TRBJ2-1, is GAGVSQSPRYKVTKRGQDVALRCDPISGHVSLYWYRQALGQGPEFLTYFNYEAQQDKSGLPNDRFSAERPEGSISTLTIQRTEQRDSAMYRCASSSLVAGTGEYNEQFFGPGTRLTVL.

The chain employs TRBV7-9 and TRBJ1-2, with TRBD1 matching 9 bases. V shed 4 bases and J 3 bases; nucleotides not matched to a gene: 18. CDR3 length: 19 amino acids. In germline, CDR1 is SEHNR, CDR2 FQNEAQ (reference sequence). In DNA, the CDR3 is TGTGCCAGCAGCTCCCTCGTTTCGAACCGGGACAGGGATGACTATGGCTACACCTTC. Translating it yields CASSSLVSNRDRDDYGYTF.

The chain uses TRBV19 and TRBJ2-1; TRBD2 aligns across 8 bases. After removal of 5 bases from V and 9 bases from J, the junction contained 3 bases not matched to a gene. The CDR3 covers 12 residues. Germline V lookup: CDR1 LNHDA, CDR2 SQIVND (reference sequence). CDR3 sequence reads: CASSPGGFEQFF. The CDR3, as DNA: TGTGCCAGTAGTCCGGGGGGGTTTGAGCAGTTCTTC.

V gene TRBV29-1 combines with J gene TRBJ2-3; perhaps TRBD1 as D (6 bases). CDR1 and CDR2 from the germline V gene are SQVTM and ANQGSEA. Trimming took 5 bases from V and 2 from J, leaving 20 bases between them. The CDR3 covers 16 residues. The CDR3 here is CSVRTGTPIVTDTQYF. The CDR3 DNA reads as TGCAGCGTTCGAACCGGGACACCGATCGTCACAGATACGCAGTATTTT.

CDR3 amino acids: CASSEKQGQETQYF. CDR3 DNA: TGTGCCAGCAGTGAAAAACAGGGCCAAGAGACCCAGTACTTC. This chain connects TRBV2 to TRBJ2-5, with a possible D match to TRBD1 (6 bases). Germline V gene lookup returns CDR1 SNHLY and CDR2 FYNNEI. CDR3 length: 14 amino acids. The germline V and J ends were trimmed by 2 bases and 1 base, with 8 bases remaining between them. Full variable domain (remainder filled in from reference TRBV2 and TRBJ2-5): EPEVTQTPSHQVTQMGQEVILRCVPISNHLYFYWYRQILGQKVEFLVSFYNNEISEKSEIFDDQFSVERPDGSNFTLKIRSTKLEDSAMYFCASSEKQGQETQYFGPGTRLLVL.

Remarks on this clone: The sample has other DNA sequences that encode this CDR3 too. The chain has TRBV11-2 and TRBJ2-7; D remains unclear. The CDR3 sequence is 12 residues long. Trimming stripped 2 bases from V and 4 bases from J, with 6 bases between. The germline gives CDR1 SGHAT, CDR2 FQNNGV. The CDR3 protein is CASSLSSYEQYF. The CDR3 DNA sequence: TGTGCCAGCAGCTTATCTTCGTACGAGCAGTACTTC.

This chain links TRBV5-1 with TRBJ2-5, with 9 bases aligning to TRBD2. V lost 5 bases, J lost 5 bases, and 13 bases stayed unmatched. Germline V gene data show CDR1 as SGHRS and CDR2 as YFSETQ. The CDR3 is made up of 16 amino acids. CDR3 residues: CASSFVAGGPPETQYF. CDR3 nucleotides: TGCGCCAGCAGTTTCGTGGCGGGAGGGCCGCCGGAGACCCAGTACTTC.

The rearrangement links TRBV29-1 to TRBJ1-2; 8 bases line up with TRBD1. CDR1 is SQVTM and CDR2 is ANQGSEA in the germline V gene. The CDR3 runs to 12 residues. With 6 bases clipped from V and 2 bases from J, the junction kept 2 bases outside the gene matches. As DNA, the CDR3 is TGCAGCGTATGGACAGGGAACTATGGCTACACCTTC. Residues: CSVWTGNYGYTF.

The chain joins TRBV10-3 to TRBJ1-6, with 7 bases matching TRBD1. This CDR3 contains 15 residues. V was pared by 0 bases and J by 8 bases, with 4 bases of the junction left unmatched. Germline V CDR1 and CDR2: ENHRY, SYGVKD. The CDR3 bases are TGTGCCATCAGTGAGTCCCGACAGGGAGATTCACCCCTCCACTTT. Protein: CAISESRQGDSPLHF.

The chain is built from TRBV28 and TRBJ1-1; TRBD1 agrees at 7 bases. The CDR3 covers 12 residues. Germline V gene sequence: CDR1 MDHEN, CDR2 SYDVKM. V lost 6 bases to trimming and J lost 10 bases; unmatched junction nucleotides: 8. CDR3 bases: TGTGCCAGCAGCCCCGGACAGGCGGGAGCTTTCTTT. It encodes CASSPGQAGAFF.